A single sample gave rise to the 29 T cell receptor beta chains below, sequenced in a study of radiation and T cells in renal cell carcinoma. Sequenced by immunoSEQ multiplex PCR; TCRdb stores in-frame clones only, minus some. Of roughly 12,000 clones listed, around 35% are singletons. Treatment meaning: 15 Gy SBRT to primary tumor, nephrectomy 4 weeks later. Sequencing used tumor tissue, obtained from a patient whose treatment included radiotherapy and nephrectomy. The source is a man in his sixties with renal cell carcinoma.

This clone showed up just a few times. The genes are TRBV29-1 and TRBJ2-1, with a tentative D call TRBD2 (5 bases). Deletions cut 1 base from V and 1 base from J, with 5 bases between. This CDR3 has 13 amino acids. The germline CDR1 and CDR2 sequences are SQVTM and ANQGSEA. The CDR3 sequence: CSVEGTSYNEQFF. The CDR3 DNA reads TGCAGCGTTGAAGGGACTTCCTACAATGAGCAGTTCTTC.

This chain joins TRBV28 and TRBJ2-7, with 7 nucleotides matching TRBD1. Germline CDR1 and CDR2: MDHEN and SYDVKM. V lost 8 bases to trimming and J lost 1 base; unmatched junction nucleotides: 17. This CDR3 contains 17 residues. The CDR3 sequence is CASGKGTASLLSYEQYV. The DNA of the CDR3 is TGTGCCAGCGGAAAAGGGACAGCCTCTTTACTTTCCTACGAGCAGTACGTC.

This chain connects TRBV20-1 to TRBJ2-2; no clear D gene. The CDR3 has 11 residues. The V gene lost 6 bases and the J gene lost 5 bases, with 7 bases spanning the gap. Germline values: CDR1 DFQATT, CDR2 SNEGSKA (reference sequence). CDR3: CSAVRTGELFF. CDR3 coding DNA: TGCAGTGCGGTCCGGACCGGGGAGCTGTTTTTT.

V usage is TRBV30 and J usage is TRBJ2-3, with D possibly TRBD1 on 5 matching bases. Trimming removed 0 bases at V and 1 base at J, with 14 bases between. CDR1 GTSNPN and CDR2 SVGIG come from the germline V gene (reference sequence). The CDR3 is 16 amino acids. As DNA, the CDR3 is TGTGCCTGGAGTGTACAGGCTTGGGGTGGCACAGATACGCAGTATTTT. Amino acid sequence: CAWSVQAWGGTDTQYF.

The sample holds many counts of this clone. This chain's CDR3 is CASSLALQGSSGTEAFF. The DNA of the CDR3 is TGTGCCAGCAGCTTAGCTTTACAGGGTTCGAGTGGGACTGAAGCTTTCTTT. This chain links TRBV7-2 with TRBJ1-1; weak D call: TRBD1 (6 bases). The germline V and J ends were trimmed by 0 bases and 5 bases, with 19 bases remaining between them. The germline V gene encodes CDR1 SGHTA and CDR2 FQGNSA. The CDR3 spans 17 residues.

The V gene is TRBV10-3, the J gene TRBJ1-3, with a tentative D call TRBD1 (6 bases). Trimming cost V 3 bases and J 4 bases, with 16 bases left between them. The V gene's germline CDR1 is ENHRY and CDR2 SYGVKD. The CDR3 contains 16 residues. The CDR3 is CAISDWQAGEGNTIYF. CDR3 coding DNA: TGTGCCATCAGTGATTGGCAGGCAGGGGAAGGAAACACCATATATTTT.

This clone was observed a handful of times. This sequence joins TRBV18 and TRBJ1-2; TRBD1 matches at 7 bases. The CDR3 loop spans 14 amino acids. The germline V gene has CDR1 KGHSH and CDR2 LQKENI. V lost 4 bases, J lost 7 bases, and 9 bases stayed unmatched. The DNA for the CDR3 is TGTGCCAGCTCACGGGGGGACAGCTCCCTTGGCTACACCTTC. As protein: CASSRGDSSLGYTF. Full variable domain (remainder filled in from reference TRBV18 and TRBJ1-2): NAGVMQNPRHLVRRRGQEARLRCSPMKGHSHVYWYRQLPEEGLKFMVYLQKENIIDESGMPKERFSAEFPKEGPSILRIQQVVRGDSAAYFCASSRGDSSLGYTFGSGTRLTVV.

This clone has ten or more counts. The chain uses TRBV6-1 and TRBJ2-7; 7 bases match TRBD2. The trim removed 6 bases at V and 5 bases at J, leaving 4 bases unmatched. In germline, CDR1 is MNHNS, CDR2 SASEGT. CDR3 size: 12 residues. The CDR3 nucleotides read TGTGCCAGCAGCAGACTAGCTAACGAGCAGTACGTC. Its translation: CASSRLANEQYV.

This clone was seen only a few times. The rearrangement joins TRBV10-3 to TRBJ2-3; 9 bases map to TRBD1. Germline CDR1 ENHRY, CDR2 SYGVKD. The CDR3 length is 13 residues. V dropped 3 bases and J dropped 6; count of bases not matched to a gene: 1. CDR3 DNA: TGTGCCATCAGTGACGGGACAGGGGATACGCAGTATTTT. Encoded protein: CAISDGTGDTQYF.

This clone was observed a few times. This rearrangement joins TRBV18 to TRBJ1-3; D unclear. The germline V and J ends were trimmed by 8 bases and 3 bases, with 14 bases remaining between them. The CDR3 length is 14 residues. Germline V gene sequence: CDR1 KGHSH, CDR2 LQKENI. CDR3: CASRPAGNGNTIYF. The CDR3 DNA follows: TGTGCCAGCCGTCCGGCGGGAAATGGAAACACCATATATTTT.

This sequence joins TRBV21-1 and TRBJ1-4; the table's D call of TRBD1 was not tested on the DNA. TRBV21-1 is deemed a pseudogene. This CDR3 spans 16 amino acids. CDR3 nucleotide sequence: TGTGCCAGCAGCACCGGGACAGGGGGCCTCAATGAAAAACTGTTTTTT. Translation: CASSTGTGGLNEKLFF.

This clone turned up a few times. The V gene is TRBV7-9, the J gene TRBJ2-2; 7 nucleotides agree with TRBD1. V was clipped by 1 base and J by 4 bases; unmatched bases: 6. CDR1 is SEHNR, CDR2 FQNEAQ, per germline (reference sequence). CDR3 length equals 16 residues. The CDR3 sequence is CASSLEGQWSTGELFF. In DNA form, the CDR3 reads TGTGCCAGCAGCTTAGAGGGACAGTGGAGCACCGGGGAGCTGTTTTTT.

This clone turned up a few times. The chain has TRBV19 and TRBJ1-2; D is unresolved. Trimming removed 7 bases at V and 3 bases at J, with 9 bases between. Germline values: CDR1 LNHDA, CDR2 SQIVND (reference sequence). CDR3 size: 12 residues. Here the CDR3 reads CASNYDDYGYTF. The CDR3 DNA follows: TGTGCCAGTAATTATGACGACTATGGCTACACCTTC.

This clone is classed as medium-sized. V gene TRBV6-6 combines with J gene TRBJ1-1, with D perhaps TRBD1 (5 bases). The ends were cut back, 8 bases at V and 4 bases at J, with 14 bases in the middle. Germline V gene sequence: CDR1 MNHNY, CDR2 SVGAGI (reference sequence). The CDR3 runs 13 residues. The CDR3 spells CASGAGLGTEAFF. CDR3 sequence (DNA): TGTGCCAGCGGGGCAGGGTTGGGCACTGAAGCTTTCTTT.

V and J are TRBV4-3 and TRBJ2-1, with D maybe TRBD2 (6 bases). Germline CDR1 and CDR2: LGHNA and YSLEER. The ends were cut back, 0 bases at V and 8 bases at J, with 8 bases in the middle. The CDR3 spans 13 residues. The CDR3 region has the DNA TGCGCCAGCAGCCAAGAGCGGGGCGATGAGCAGTTCTTC. Translated: CASSQERGDEQFF.

There are many counts of this clone. V gene TRBV11-2 combines with J gene TRBJ1-6, with no clear D. V shed 1 base and J shed 0 bases, with 7 bases lying between them. The CDR3 extends over 16 amino acids. CDR1 is SGHAT and CDR2 is FQNNGV in the germline V gene. The CDR3 region is CASSLVLSSYNSPLHF. The CDR3 coding sequence is TGTGCCAGCAGCTTAGTTTTGAGCTCCTATAATTCACCCCTCCACTTT.

This clone was seen a few times. The genes are TRBV1 and TRBJ2-3. TRBV1 is a pseudogene locus. The CDR3 loop spans 12 amino acids. CDR3 loop: CTSSQPGDTQYF. Here the CDR3 DNA reads TGCACCAGCAGCCAACCTGGAGATACGCAGTATTTT.

The genes are TRBV30 and TRBJ1-3; D gene uncertain. Trimming shortened V by 5 bases and J by 0 bases, and 8 bases separated the two germline ends. Germline V gene sequence: CDR1 GTSNPN, CDR2 SVGIG (reference sequence). The CDR3 is 13 residues long. The CDR3 here is CAWLPNSGNTIYF. The CDR3 nucleotides are TGTGCCTGGCTACCAAACTCTGGAAACACCATATATTTT.

This clone was seen a few times. The CDR3 coding sequence is TGTGCCAGCACCTATCGGGAGGTTTCCTACAATGAGCAGTTCTTC. Amino acid sequence: CASTYREVSYNEQFF. The chain is built from TRBV7-2 and TRBJ2-1; TRBD2 matches 7 bases. This CDR3 is built from 15 residues. V was pared by 7 bases and J by 1 base, with 7 bases of the junction left unmatched. In germline, CDR1 is SGHTA, CDR2 FQGNSA.

The V gene is TRBV5-4, the J gene TRBJ2-5, with D unclear. This CDR3 is built from 16 residues. CDR1 and CDR2 (germline): SGHNT, YYREEE (reference sequence). Trimming took off 3 bases at V and 4 bases at J, with 19 bases between the two ends. Here the CDR3 reads CASSSPYQDLRETQYF. The CDR3 DNA is TGTGCCAGCAGCTCCCCCTACCAGGATCTGAGAGAGACCCAGTACTTC.

This chain joins TRBV30 and TRBJ1-4; D gene unclear. The CDR3 has 16 amino acids. Trimming removed 0 bases at V and 0 bases at J, with 11 bases between. Germline V gene data show CDR1 as GTSNPN and CDR2 as SVGIG (reference sequence). The CDR3 DNA is TGTGCCTGGAGTGTCGAACTTGGGTCAACTAATGAAAAACTGTTTTTT. This sequence encodes CAWSVELGSTNEKLFF.

The chain uses TRBV6-1 and TRBJ2-7; no definite D call. Trimming stripped 3 bases from V and 3 bases from J, with 6 bases between. Germline V gene lookup returns CDR1 MNHNS and CDR2 SASEGT. This CDR3 has 12 residues. CDR3 in DNA: TGTGCCAGCAGTGATGGGATCTACGAGCAGTACGTC. Protein: CASSDGIYEQYV.

The gene calls are TRBV7-8 and TRBJ2-5; TRBD1 matches 7 bases. Losses at the gene ends were 2 bases for V and 2 bases for J; bases not matched to a gene: 8. CDR3 length equals 16 residues. Germline V CDR1 and CDR2: SGHVS, FQNEAQ. In nucleotides, the CDR3 is TGTGCCAGCAGCTTATTACCCCCGGGACAGCAAGAGACCCAGTACTTC. It yields the protein CASSLLPPGQQETQYF.

The chain joins TRBV5-1 to TRBJ2-3; 10 bases are shared with TRBD2. CDR1 SGHRS and CDR2 YFSETQ come from the germline V gene. J was trimmed by 0 bases and V by 4 bases; bases with no gene match: 8. CDR3 size: 17 residues. The CDR3 reads CASSPRLAGRSTDTQYF. CDR3 coding DNA: TGCGCCAGCAGCCCTAGACTAGCGGGCCGTAGCACAGATACGCAGTATTTT.

By frequency in the sample, this clone is medium-sized. The chain links TRBV10-3 to TRBJ2-3; 8 bases agree with TRBD2. This CDR3 spans 14 amino acids. Germline V gene sequence: CDR1 ENHRY, CDR2 SYGVKD. J lost 1 base, V lost 11 bases, and 8 bases had no gene match. The CDR3 coding sequence is TGTGCCGGCAGGGAAGCGGGAGGCACAGATACGCAGTATTTT. As protein: CAGREAGGTDTQYF.

Only a few counts were recorded for this clone. This sequence joins TRBV4-1 and TRBJ1-2; D call uncertain. CDR1 MGHRA and CDR2 YSYEKL come from the germline V gene. Trimming took off 0 bases at V and 5 bases at J, with 13 bases between the two ends. The CDR3 sequence is 15 residues long. The CDR3 loop is CASSQDTLRVYGYTF. The DNA of the CDR3 is TGCGCCAGCAGCCAAGATACCCTTCGGGTATATGGCTACACCTTC.

Only a few counts were recorded for this clone. V gene TRBV2 combines with J gene TRBJ2-6; D not certain. This CDR3 comprises 15 residues. CDR1 and CDR2 (germline): SNHLY, FYNNEI. The ends were cut back, 6 bases at V and 0 bases at J, with 9 bases in the middle. The CDR3 region has the DNA TGTGCCAGCAGCACGCCTAACTCTGGGGCCAACGTCCTGACTTTC. It codes for CASSTPNSGANVLTF.

This chain links TRBV6-5 with TRBJ2-6; maybe TRBD1 (5 bases). The CDR3 is 15 residues long. Germline V lookup: CDR1 MNHEY, CDR2 SVGAGI. V was cut by 6 bases and J by 1 base, with 10 bases left in between. The CDR3 loop is CASRGSGSGANVLTF. CDR3 sequence (DNA): TGTGCCAGCAGGGGCTCAGGGTCTGGGGCCAACGTCCTGACTTTC.

V is TRBV6-5 and J is TRBJ2-2; TRBD1 is a possible D gene (6 bases). The CDR3 has 15 residues. Per the germline V gene, CDR1 is MNHEY and CDR2 is SVGAGI. V was clipped by 4 bases and J by 5 bases, with 14 bases between them. CDR3 region: CASSLAPQGTGELFF. The CDR3 coding sequence is TGTGCCAGCAGTTTAGCCCCACAGGGAACCGGGGAGCTGTTTTTT.